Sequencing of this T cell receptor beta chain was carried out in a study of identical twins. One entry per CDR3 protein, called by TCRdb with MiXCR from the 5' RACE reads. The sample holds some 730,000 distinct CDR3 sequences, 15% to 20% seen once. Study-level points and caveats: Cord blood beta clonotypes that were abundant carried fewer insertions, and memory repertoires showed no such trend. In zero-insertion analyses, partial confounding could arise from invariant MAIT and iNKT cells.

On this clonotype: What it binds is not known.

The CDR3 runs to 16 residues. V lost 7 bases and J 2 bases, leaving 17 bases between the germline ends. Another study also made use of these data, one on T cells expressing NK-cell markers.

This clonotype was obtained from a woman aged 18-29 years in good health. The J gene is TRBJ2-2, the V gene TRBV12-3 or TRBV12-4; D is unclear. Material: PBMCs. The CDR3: CASNPGQEGNTGELFF. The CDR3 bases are TGTGCCAGCAACCCCGGGCAGGAAGGTAACACCGGGGAGCTGTTTTTT.